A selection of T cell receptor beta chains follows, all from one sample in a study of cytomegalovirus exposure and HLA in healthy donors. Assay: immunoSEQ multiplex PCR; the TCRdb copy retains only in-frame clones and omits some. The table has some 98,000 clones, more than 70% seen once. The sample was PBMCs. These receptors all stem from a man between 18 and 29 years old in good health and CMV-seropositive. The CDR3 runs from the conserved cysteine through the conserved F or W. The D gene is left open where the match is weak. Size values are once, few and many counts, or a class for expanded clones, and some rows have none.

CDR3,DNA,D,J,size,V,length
CASFPRDRGEQYF,TGTGCCAGCTTTCCCCGGGACAGGGGCGAGCAGTACTTC,TRBD1,TRBJ2-7,few,TRBV6-1,13
CSPGSSGGETQYF,TGCAGCCCTGGGTCTAGCGGGGGAGAGACCCAGTACTTC,TRBD2,TRBJ2-5,.,TRBV29-1,13
CASRRTGGGQPQHF,TGTGCCAGCAGGCGAACAGGGGGCGGGCAGCCCCAGCATTTT,TRBD1,TRBJ1-5,.,TRBV6-5,14
CAWYHRISNYGYTF,TGTGCCTGGTATCACAGGATCTCTAACTATGGCTACACCTTC,.,TRBJ1-2,.,TRBV30,14
CASSLWASGGKQETQYF,TGTGCCAGCAGCTTATGGGCTAGCGGGGGGAAACAAGAGACCCAGTACTTC,TRBD2,TRBJ2-5,.,TRBV7-2,17
CASSSGDQVQYF,TGTGCCAGTAGTAGCGGGGACCAGGTTCAGTACTTC,.,TRBJ2-5,.,TRBV19,12
CASSLAGGSYEQYF,TGTGCCAGCAGCTTAGCGGGGGGAAGCTACGAGCAGTACTTC,.,TRBJ2-7,.,TRBV7-9,14
CASSLRDREGEKLFF,TGTGCCAGCAGCCTCCGGGACAGGGAAGGTGAAAAACTGTTTTTT,TRBD1,TRBJ1-4,.,TRBV7-9,15
CASSFGPGTGSDEQYF,TGTGCCAGCAGCTTCGGGCCCGGGACAGGGTCCGACGAGCAGTACTTC,TRBD1,TRBJ2-7,few,TRBV7-9,16
CAISETVTNQPQHF,TGTGCCATCAGTGAGACAGTGACCAATCAGCCCCAGCATTTT,.,TRBJ1-5,.,TRBV10-3,14
CASQSPANTGELFF,TGTGCCAGCCAGTCCCCAGCGAACACCGGGGAGCTGTTTTTT,.,TRBJ2-2,.,TRBV27,14
CASSETASYEQYF,TGCGCCAGCAGCGAGACAGCCTCCTACGAGCAGTACTTC,.,TRBJ2-7,.,TRBV5-1,13
CASSQADTGELFF,TGTGCCAGCAGCCAAGCTGACACCGGGGAGCTGTTTTTT,.,TRBJ2-2,.,TRBV4-2,13
CASSVRDRGNSPLHF,TGTGCCAGCAGTGTCCGGGACAGGGGAAATTCACCCCTCCACTTT,TRBD1,TRBJ1-6,.,TRBV28,15
CASSLGDRTSNQPQHF,TGTGCCAGCAGCTTGGGGGACAGGACTAGCAATCAGCCCCAGCATTTT,TRBD1,TRBJ1-5,.,TRBV5-8,16
CSAGHLGTF,TGCAGCGCCGGACACCTAGGCACCTTC,.,TRBJ1-2,.,TRBV29-1,9
CASSLVAGSVGELFF,TGCGCCAGCAGCTTGGTCGCGGGCTCGGTGGGGGAGCTGTTTTTT,.,TRBJ2-2,.,TRBV5-1,15
CASSLAPGLNTEAFF,TGTGCCAGCAGCTTAGCGCCAGGTTTGAACACTGAAGCTTTCTTT,.,TRBJ1-1,.,TRBV7-9,15